A selection of T cell receptor beta chains follows, all from one sample in a study of glioma-infiltrating T cells. TCRdb re-derived calls from the multiplex PCR reads in MiXCR, one entry per CDR3 protein. The sample includes approximately 15,000 distinct CDR3 sequences, roughly 64% seen only once; the top ten take roughly 45%. Sequenced material: glioma tissue, nonneoplastic brain tissue, or PBMCs (not recorded which). Source of these receptors: a human donor with low-grade glioma or glioblastoma, undergoing nonglioma brain surgery, or in good health (not recorded which). The conserved cysteine and the conserved F or W are not part of the CDR3 here. Fields, in order: V gene, clone size, CDR3 protein. Where a row states a size, it is once, few, many or the class of an expanded clone; other rows omit it.

TRBV6-1,-,ASSQRERYTEAF
TRBV7-8,many,ASSLDSGPYEQY
TRBV6-1,few,ASSPGLADYNEQF
TRBV7-6,-,ASSLSQGAYEQY
TRBV12-3/TRBV12-4,-,ASSLQGNDNSPLH
TRBV5-4,many,ASSRPDGQLSYEQY
TRBV27,-,ASSFHGTFSYNEQF
TRBV6-2/TRBV6-3,-,ASSLGSVAF
TRBV6-1,-,ASSEGSFETSRGWETQY
TRBV27,-,ASSLDRGDYGYT
TRBV4-3,-,ASGQAVTGRYGYT
TRBV6-1,-,ASSDQVGGVYEQY
TRBV28,once,ASSSPPVGWTDTQY
TRBV6-5,-,ASTQAGGYEQY
TRBV20-1,-,SALRGARTEAF
TRBV6-2/TRBV6-3,-,ASSQIGYYEQY
TRBV2,-,ASRATSQGSDTQY
TRBV28,-,ASSRVSGVVNEQY
TRBV10-3,-,AISLTSGTREQY
TRBV6-6,-,ASSYFATSGATNTGELF
TRBV6-2/TRBV6-3,many,ASSSPGKGGGYGYT
TRBV20-1,-,SAGGRSGHYGYT
TRBV6-1,many,ASCPGQVVSGNTIY
TRBV27,-,ASSPRQGLNEQY
TRBV28,-,ASSLQGAAQETQY
TRBV6-1,few,ASTHNRGRHSNQPQH
TRBV27,-,ASSFGSGQDGYT
TRBV6-1,medium-sized,ASRVSYEQY
TRBV19,medium-sized,ASTDRGDEQY
TRBV27,-,ASSLSSSSNTQY
TRBV4-2,-,ASSPGTGDTGELF
TRBV20-1,-,SSIPPGNRQIRSYEQY
TRBV6-6,-,ASSYGLGVQETQY
TRBV4-3,many,ASRLSTQNTGELF
TRBV6-6,-,ASSYVWGYEETQY
TRBV20-1,-,SAGNRNSPLH
TRBV20-1,-,SASGGGTGRSTEAF
TRBV7-2,-,ASSLQGAQAYEQY
TRBV6-5,-,ASSYARGHNQPQH
TRBV27,few,ASSENEETQY
TRBV2,-,ASSESAGNTQY
TRBV20-1,-,GTGGVRTEAF
TRBV7-2,-,SSSKAVAADTQY
TRBV15,-,ATSRQAKTETQY
TRBV2,-,ASRREQIEKLF
TRBV25-1,many,ASSEWAGSGANVLT
TRBV18,few,ASSPLGKGNSGANVLT
TRBV6-2/TRBV6-3,few,ASSYGRSNEKLF
TRBV24-1,many,ATSDSNGWNQPQH